This TCR beta chain was identified in a study of T-cell reconstitution after alpha-beta-depleted transplantation in children. Unique molecular identifiers were built into the TCRbeta library. TCRdb reanalysed the PCR reads using MiXCR and keeps one entry per CDR3 protein. The sample has over 300,000 distinct CDR3 sequences, around a tenth seen once. The germline V gene encodes CDR1 MGHRA and CDR2 YSYEKL. V dropped 0 bases and J dropped 4 bases, with 12 bases sitting between them. The CDR3 is made up of 16 amino acids. This clonotype has a handful of counts. This specimen was PBMCs from the stem cell graft donor, taken from the stem cell graft. The clonotype originates from a human donor who donated a stem cell graft to a child with acute lymphoblastic leukemia. The gene calls are TRBV4-1 and TRBJ2-2, with D possibly being TRBD1 or TRBD2 (5 bases each). The CDR3 DNA reads TGCGCCAGCAGCCAAGATCGATGGGGGAGCACCGGGGAGCTGTTTTTT. It encodes CASSQDRWGSTGELFF.